The T cell receptor beta chain described here comes from a study of blood T cell repertoires in COVID-19. In germline, CDR1 is SEHNR, CDR2 FQNEAQ (reference sequence). The CDR3 has 16 amino acids. V was clipped by 3 bases and J by 4 bases; unmatched bases: 10. Using immunoSEQ multiplex PCR, the repertoire was profiled, and TCRdb retains in-frame clones only, with some absent. The sample holds about 120,000 clones, approximately 90% seen once. This receptor was obtained from a human donor with acute or convalescent COVID-19. The donor label of this sample is uncertain. Input material: peripheral blood. V gene TRBV7-9 combines with J gene TRBJ1-2, with 8 bases matching TRBD1. The CDR3 coding sequence is TGTGCCAGCAGCTTTTCAGGGGGCGCGTATCTCTATGGCTACACCTTC. Protein: CASSFSGGAYLYGYTF.